Below, one T cell receptor beta chain is given with its context. The data were obtained in a study of blood T cell repertoires in COVID-19. Study details: Specimens from acute and convalescent COVID-19 originated in the United States, Italy and Spain.

CDR3 length equals 13 residues. With V trimmed by 7 bases and J by 4 bases, 6 bases remained unmatched. Assay used: immunoSEQ multiplex PCR; TCRdb lists only in-frame clones, some missing. The data show some 74,000 clones, about 80% seen once. The sequencing sample was made of peripheral blood. The sequence was obtained from a human donor in a cohort sampled during active COVID-19. The rearrangement joins TRBV12-3 or TRBV12-4 to TRBJ1-2, with 7 positions matching TRBD1. The CDR3 DNA reads as TGTGCCAGCAAGATCAGGGGGGCCTATGGCTACACCTTC. It translates to CASKIRGAYGYTF.